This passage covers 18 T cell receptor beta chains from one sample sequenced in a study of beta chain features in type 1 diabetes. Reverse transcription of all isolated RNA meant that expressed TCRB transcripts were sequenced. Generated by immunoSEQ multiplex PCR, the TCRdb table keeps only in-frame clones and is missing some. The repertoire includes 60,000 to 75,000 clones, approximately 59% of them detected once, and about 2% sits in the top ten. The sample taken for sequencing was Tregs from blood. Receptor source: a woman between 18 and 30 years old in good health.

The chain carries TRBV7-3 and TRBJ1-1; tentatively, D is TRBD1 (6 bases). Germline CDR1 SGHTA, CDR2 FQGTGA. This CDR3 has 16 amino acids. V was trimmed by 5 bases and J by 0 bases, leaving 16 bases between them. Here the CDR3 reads CASSPSRDTLNTEAFF. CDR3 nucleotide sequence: TGTGCCAGCAGCCCCTCCAGGGACACGCTGAACACTGAAGCTTTCTTT.

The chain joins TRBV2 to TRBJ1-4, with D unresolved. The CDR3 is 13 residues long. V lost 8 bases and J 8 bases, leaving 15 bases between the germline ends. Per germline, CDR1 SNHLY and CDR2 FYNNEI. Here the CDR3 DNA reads TGTGCCAGCCGAGGCCTAGTAGGCGAAAAACTGTTTTTT. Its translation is CASRGLVGEKLFF.

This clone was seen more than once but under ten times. For the CDR3, the DNA is TGTGCCAGCATACCGGACAGCTCTGGGGCCAACGTCCTGACTTTC. Its protein product is CASIPDSSGANVLTF. The chain joins TRBV7-4 to TRBJ2-6; possibly TRBD1 for D (6 bases). Germline V gene lookup returns CDR1 SGHVT and CDR2 SQSDAQ. The length of the CDR3 is 15 residues. V gave up 7 bases and J gave up 0 bases, with 10 bases separating them.

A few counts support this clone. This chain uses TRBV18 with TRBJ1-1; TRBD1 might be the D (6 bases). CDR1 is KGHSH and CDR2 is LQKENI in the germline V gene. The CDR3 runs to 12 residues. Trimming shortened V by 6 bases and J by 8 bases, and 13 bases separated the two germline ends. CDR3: CASSSQDSEAFF. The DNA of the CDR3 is TGTGCCAGCTCGTCACAGGACAGCGAAGCTTTCTTT. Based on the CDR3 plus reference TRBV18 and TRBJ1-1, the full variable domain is NAGVMQNPRHLVRRRGQEARLRCSPMKGHSHVYWYRQLPEEGLKFMVYLQKENIIDESGMPKERFSAEFPKEGPSILRIQQVVRGDSAAYFCASSSQDSEAFFGQGTRLTVV.

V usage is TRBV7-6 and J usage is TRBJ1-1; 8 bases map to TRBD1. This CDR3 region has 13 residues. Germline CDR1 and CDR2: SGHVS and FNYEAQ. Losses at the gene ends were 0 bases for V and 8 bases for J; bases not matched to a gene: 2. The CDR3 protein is CASSLARQGEAFF. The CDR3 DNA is TGTGCCAGCAGCTTAGCCCGACAGGGGGAAGCTTTCTTT.

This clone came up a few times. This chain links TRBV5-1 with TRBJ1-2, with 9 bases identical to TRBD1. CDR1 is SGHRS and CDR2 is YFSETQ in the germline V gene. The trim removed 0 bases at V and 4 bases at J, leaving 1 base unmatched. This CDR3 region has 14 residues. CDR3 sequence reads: CASSLGTGVYGYTF. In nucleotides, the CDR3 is TGCGCCAGCAGCTTGGGGACAGGGGTCTATGGCTACACCTTC.

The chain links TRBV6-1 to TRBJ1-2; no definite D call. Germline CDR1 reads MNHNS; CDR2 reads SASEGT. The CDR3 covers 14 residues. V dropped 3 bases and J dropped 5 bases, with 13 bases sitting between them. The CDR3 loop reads CASSDQTVWYGYTF. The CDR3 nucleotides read TGTGCCAGCAGTGACCAGACTGTGTGGTATGGCTACACCTTC.

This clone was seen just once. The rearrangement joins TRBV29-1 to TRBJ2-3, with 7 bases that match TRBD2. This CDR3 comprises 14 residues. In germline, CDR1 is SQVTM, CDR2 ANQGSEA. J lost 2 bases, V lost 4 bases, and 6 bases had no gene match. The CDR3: CSVGERDYTDTQYF. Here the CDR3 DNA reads TGCAGCGTTGGTGAGCGGGACTACACAGATACGCAGTATTTT.

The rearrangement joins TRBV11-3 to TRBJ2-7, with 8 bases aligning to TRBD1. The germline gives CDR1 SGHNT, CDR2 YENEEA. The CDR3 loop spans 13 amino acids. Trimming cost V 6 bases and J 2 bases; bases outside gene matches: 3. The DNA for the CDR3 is TGTGCCAGCAGATCGACAGGGGCCTACGAGCAGTACTTC. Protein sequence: CASRSTGAYEQYF.

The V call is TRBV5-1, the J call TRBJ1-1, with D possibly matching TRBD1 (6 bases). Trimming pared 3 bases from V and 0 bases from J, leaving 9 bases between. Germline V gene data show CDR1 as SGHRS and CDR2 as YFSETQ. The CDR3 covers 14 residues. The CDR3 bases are TGCGCCAGCAGCTATAGGGGGATGAACACTGAAGCTTTCTTT. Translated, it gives CASSYRGMNTEAFF.

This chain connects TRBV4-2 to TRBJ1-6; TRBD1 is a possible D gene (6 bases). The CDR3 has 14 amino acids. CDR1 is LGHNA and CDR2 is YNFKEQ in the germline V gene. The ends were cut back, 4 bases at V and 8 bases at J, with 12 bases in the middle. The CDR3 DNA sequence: TGTGCCAGCAGCCCGCAGGGGCGGGATTCACCCCTCCACTTT. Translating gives CASSPQGRDSPLHF.

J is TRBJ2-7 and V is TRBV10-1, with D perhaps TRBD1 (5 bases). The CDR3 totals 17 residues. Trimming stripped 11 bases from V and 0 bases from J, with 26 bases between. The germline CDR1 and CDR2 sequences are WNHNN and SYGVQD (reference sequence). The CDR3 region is CAGPAPGMAGRSYEQYF. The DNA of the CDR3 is TGCGCCGGACCGGCCCCTGGTATGGCAGGGCGCTCCTACGAGCAGTACTTC.

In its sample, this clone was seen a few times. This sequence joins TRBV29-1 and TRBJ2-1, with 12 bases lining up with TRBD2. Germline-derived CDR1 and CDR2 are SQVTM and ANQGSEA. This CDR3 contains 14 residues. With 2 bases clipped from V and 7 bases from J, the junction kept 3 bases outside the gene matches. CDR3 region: CSVELTSGSNEQFF. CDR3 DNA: TGCAGCGTTGAACTGACTAGCGGGAGTAATGAGCAGTTCTTC.

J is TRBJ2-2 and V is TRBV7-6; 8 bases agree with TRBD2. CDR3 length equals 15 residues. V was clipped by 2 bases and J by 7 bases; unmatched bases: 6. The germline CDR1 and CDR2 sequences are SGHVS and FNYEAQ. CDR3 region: CASSLSSGRIGELFF. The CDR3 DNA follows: TGTGCCAGCAGCTTATCGAGCGGGAGAATCGGGGAGCTGTTTTTT.

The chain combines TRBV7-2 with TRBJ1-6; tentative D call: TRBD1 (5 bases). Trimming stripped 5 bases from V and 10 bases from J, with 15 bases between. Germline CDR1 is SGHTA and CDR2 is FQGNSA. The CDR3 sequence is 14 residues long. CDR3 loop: CASSPGGVRSPLHF. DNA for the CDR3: TGTGCCAGCAGCCCCGGAGGGGTTCGATCACCCCTCCACTTT.

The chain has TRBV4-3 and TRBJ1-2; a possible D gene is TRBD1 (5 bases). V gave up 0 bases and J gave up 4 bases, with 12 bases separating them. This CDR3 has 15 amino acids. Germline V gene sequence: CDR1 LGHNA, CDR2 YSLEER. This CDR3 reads CASSQDKGRIYGYTF. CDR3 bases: TGCGCCAGCAGCCAAGATAAGGGGCGGATCTATGGCTACACCTTC.

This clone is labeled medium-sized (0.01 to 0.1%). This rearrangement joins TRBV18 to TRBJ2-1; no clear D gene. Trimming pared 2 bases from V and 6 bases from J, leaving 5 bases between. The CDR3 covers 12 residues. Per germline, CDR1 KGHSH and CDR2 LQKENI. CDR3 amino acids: CASSPNGNEQFF. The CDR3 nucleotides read TGTGCCAGCTCACCAAACGGCAATGAGCAGTTCTTC.

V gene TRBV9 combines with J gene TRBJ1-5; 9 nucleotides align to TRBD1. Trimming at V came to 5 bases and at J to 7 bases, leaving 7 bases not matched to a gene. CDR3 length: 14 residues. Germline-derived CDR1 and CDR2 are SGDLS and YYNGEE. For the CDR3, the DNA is TGTGCCAGCAGGGGGGGACAGGGACGACAGCCCCAGCATTTT. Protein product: CASRGGQGRQPQHF.